The rows below give T cell receptor beta chains drawn from one sample of a study of T cell repertoires in cytomegalovirus infection. MiXCR was run by TCRdb on the reads, yielding one entry per CDR3 protein. The table has around 94,000 distinct CDR3 sequences, approximately 15% seen once; the top ten hold over 8%. The specimen sequenced was PBMCs. Receptors originate from a human donor in good health (CMV status not recorded). Some clones in this sample may be carry-over from other donors' samples. The CDR3 runs from the conserved cysteine through the conserved F or W. A D gene is named only where the DNA matches it firmly. Size values are once, few and many counts, or a class for expanded clones, and some rows have none.

many TRBJ2-1 - TRBV7-6 TGTGCCAGCAGCTTAGCCGACTCCTGGAGCTCCTACAATGAGCAGTTCTTC CASSLADSWSSYNEQFF
few TRBJ2-1 - TRBV19 TGTGCCAGTAGTCCCCAAGCAGGCGAGCAGTTCTTC CASSPQAGEQFF
- TRBJ1-1 TRBD1 TRBV20-1 TGCAGTGCTAGGGACGGGACAGGGAACACTGAAGCTTTCTTT CSARDGTGNTEAFF
many TRBJ2-7 TRBD1 TRBV7-9 TGTGCCAGCAGTCAGACAGGGCGCTCCTACGAGCAGTACTTC CASSQTGRSYEQYF
many TRBJ1-1 - TRBV10-3 TGTGCCATCACAGAGACAAGGGATGGGTTGAACACTGAAGCTTTCTTT CAITETRDGLNTEAFF
few TRBJ2-4 - TRBV5-6 TGTGCCAGCAGCTATACAGGGCTCCAGGGAAACATTCAGTACTTC CASSYTGLQGNIQYF
once TRBJ1-5 - TRBV12-3/TRBV12-4 TGTGCCAGCAGTTTATTCCAGGCCTCTCAGCCCCAGCATTTT CASSLFQASQPQHF
many TRBJ2-5 TRBD1 TRBV7-8 TGTGCCAGCAGCTTAGCCGGGACAGGGACAGGAGAGACCCAGTACTTC CASSLAGTGTGETQYF
many TRBJ2-3 TRBD2 TRBV20-1 TGCAGTGCTAGAGATATGGAGCGGGGGGGATTCACAGATACGCAGTATTTT CSARDMERGGFTDTQYF
many TRBJ1-6 - TRBV12-3/TRBV12-4 TGTGCCAGCAGTTCCGACTTCGGCGGTTCACCCCTCCACTTT CASSSDFGGSPLHF
many TRBJ1-1 TRBD1 TRBV7-8 TGTGCCAGCAGCCTTAGATTCGGACAGGGGCGCACTGAAGCTTTCTTT CASSLRFGQGRTEAFF
many TRBJ1-5 - TRBV28 TGTGCCAGTCGTACAAGACACGAGATCAATCAGCCCCAGCATTTT CASRTRHEINQPQHF
few TRBJ2-5 TRBD1 TRBV3-1 TGTGCCAGCAGCCACCGCGACAGGGTAGGAGAGACCCAGTACTTC CASSHRDRVGETQYF
- TRBJ2-5 - TRBV28 TGTGCCAGCAGTTTAGTCGGAGGGTTGGAGACCCAGTACTTC CASSLVGGLETQYF
few TRBJ1-2 - TRBV6-6 TGTGCCTGCCCCTACAGGCAAAACTATGGCTACACCTTC CACPYRQNYGYTF
many TRBJ2-1 TRBD2 TRBV7-2 TGTGCCAGCAGCCCTCTAGCGGGGCACGACAATGAGCAGTTCTTC CASSPLAGHDNEQFF
many TRBJ2-1 TRBD1 TRBV7-2 TGTGCCAGCAGCTTAGAGGGGACAGCGCTATACAATGAGCAGTTCTTC CASSLEGTALYNEQFF
- TRBJ2-7 TRBD1 TRBV28 TGTGCCAGTTGTTGGACAGGGAAAATCTACGAGCAGTACTTC CASCWTGKIYEQYF
- TRBJ1-4 - TRBV20-1 TGCAGTGCTAGTCCTCGTCTATTCGGGCCCGAGGGCGAAAAACTGTTTTTT CSASPRLFGPEGEKLFF
few TRBJ2-2 - TRBV20-1 TGCAGTGCTAGAGACGGCGGGTCGGACACCGGGGAGCTGTTTTTT CSARDGGSDTGELFF
- TRBJ2-5 - TRBV7-8 TGTGCCAGCAGCTTTTCCGGGACACAAGAGACCCAGTACTTC CASSFSGTQETQYF
many TRBJ2-3 - TRBV7-8 TGTGCCAGCAGCCTACTAGCAACTCAAAGCACAGATACGCAGTATTTT CASSLLATQSTDTQYF
few TRBJ1-1 - TRBV28 TGTGCCAGCAGTTCGGGGGGGACAGAAGCTTTCTTT CASSSGGTEAFF
few TRBJ2-5 - TRBV5-6 TGTGCCAGCAGCTTTGACAGCCCGGGGTCCCAGTACTTC CASSFDSPGSQYF
- TRBJ1-6 - TRBV7-2 TGTGCCAGCAGCTTGGTGATCTATAATTCACCCCTCCACTTT CASSLVIYNSPLHF
few TRBJ2-3 - TRBV4-3 TGCGCCAGCAGCCAAGATCGGGGACGATACACAGATACGCAGTATTTT CASSQDRGRYTDTQYF
- TRBJ2-5 - TRBV20-1 TGCAGTGCTAGAGATCCAAAACAGGCACAAGAGACCCAGTACTTC CSARDPKQAQETQYF
few TRBJ1-3 - TRBV28 TGTGCCAGCGGTAGGGGATCTACTTCTCTCCTCTATGGAAACACCATATATTTT CASGRGSTSLLYGNTIYF
many TRBJ2-4 - TRBV7-9 TGTGCCAGCGGATGGGAGGTTCAGTACTTC CASGWEVQYF
- TRBJ2-4 - TRBV28 TGTGCCAGCAGTTCCCCGAACCAAAACATTCGTTACTTC CASSSPNQNIRYF
many TRBJ2-3 TRBD2 TRBV7-6 TGTGCCAGCAGCTTACAACTAGCGGGGAACGCAGATACGCAGTATTTT CASSLQLAGNADTQYF
- TRBJ1-2 - TRBV6-2/TRBV6-3 TGTGCCAGCAGTTACTCGGGGGTATCGCGGCGACGCGGCTATGGCTACACCTTC CASSYSGVSRRRGYGYTF
many TRBJ2-3 TRBD1 TRBV6-1 TGTGCCAGCGGGGACAGGGACACAGATACGCAGTATTTT CASGDRDTDTQYF
many TRBJ1-1 TRBD1 TRBV10-3 TGTGCCATCAGTCAGACAGGGGGCTTTACTGAAGCTTTCTTT CAISQTGGFTEAFF
many TRBJ2-2 - TRBV5-4 TGTGCCAGCAGCAACACCGGGACGATTAACACCGGGGAGCTGTTTTTT CASSNTGTINTGELFF
many TRBJ1-5 TRBD1 TRBV7-2 TGTGCCAGCAGCTCGGACAGGGGGAGCAATCAGCCCCAGCATTTT CASSSDRGSNQPQHF
many TRBJ2-2 - TRBV7-3 TGTGCCAGCAGTTTTACAGGGCCCACCGGGGAGCTGTTTTTT CASSFTGPTGELFF
many TRBJ2-1 - TRBV7-2 TGTGCCAGCAGCTTAGCCGGGGGTTTAACGTTCTTC CASSLAGGLTFF
- TRBJ1-1 TRBD1 TRBV29-1 TGCAGCGTGGGACAGGGGCTGAACACTGAAGCTTTCTTT CSVGQGLNTEAFF
- TRBJ1-1 - TRBV7-2 TGTGCCAGCAGCTTAAATCCTCGGCCAGGAGCCTTTCCTGAAGCTTTCTTT CASSLNPRPGAFPEAFF
many TRBJ2-7 TRBD2 TRBV7-2 TGTGCCAGCAGCTACAGCGGGAAATACGAGCAGTACTTC CASSYSGKYEQYF
- TRBJ1-1 - TRBV6-1 TGTGCCAGCGGCTTCTTGGACGCGACCGAGGCTTTCTTT CASGFLDATEAFF
many TRBJ1-2 TRBD1 TRBV7-2 TGTGCCAGCATCGTTGACAGGGGCGCATCATATGGCTACACCTTC CASIVDRGASYGYTF
many TRBJ1-2 TRBD1 TRBV4-3 TGCGCCAGCAGCCAACCACCCGGGACAGGGGTGGTCGACTATGGCTACACCTTC CASSQPPGTGVVDYGYTF
many TRBJ2-1 - TRBV12-3/TRBV12-4 TGTGCCAGCAGATGGGACGGCCGCAATGAGCAGTTCTTC CASRWDGRNEQFF
- TRBJ2-7 - TRBV12-3/TRBV12-4 TGTGCCAGCAGTTCCGGGATTCGCTACGAGCAGTACTTC CASSSGIRYEQYF
few TRBJ1-5 - TRBV2 TGTGCCAGCAGTGGGGTATCTGGAGAACAGCCCCAGCATTTT CASSGVSGEQPQHF
- TRBJ2-1 TRBD2 TRBV5-1 TGCGCCAGCAGACTCAGCGGGGGGGCTTCTAATGAGCAGTTCTTC CASRLSGGASNEQFF
few TRBJ1-1 - TRBV11-3 TGTGCCAGCAGCTCCTCGGGGATCACTGAAGCTTTCTTT CASSSSGITEAFF
- TRBJ2-3 - TRBV20-1 TGCAGTGCTAGAGAAAAGACAGGACACACAGATACGCAGTATTTT CSAREKTGHTDTQYF